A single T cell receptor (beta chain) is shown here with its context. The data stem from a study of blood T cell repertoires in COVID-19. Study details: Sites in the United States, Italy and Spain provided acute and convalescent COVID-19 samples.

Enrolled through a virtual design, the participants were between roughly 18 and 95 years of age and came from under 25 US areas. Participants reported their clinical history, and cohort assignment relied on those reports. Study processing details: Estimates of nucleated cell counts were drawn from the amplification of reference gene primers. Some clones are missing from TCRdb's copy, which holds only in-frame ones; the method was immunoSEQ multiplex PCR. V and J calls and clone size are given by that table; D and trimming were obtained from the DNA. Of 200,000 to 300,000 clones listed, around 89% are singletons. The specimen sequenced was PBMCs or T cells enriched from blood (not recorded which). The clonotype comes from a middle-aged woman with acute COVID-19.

This chain's CDR3 is CASSPGVGNQPQHF. The CDR3 DNA sequence: TGTGCCAGCAGTCCCGGGGTCGGCAATCAGCCCCAGCATTTT. The chain recombines TRBV7-2 with TRBJ1-5; D remains ambiguous. The CDR3 spans 14 residues. The V gene lost 6 bases and the J gene lost 2 bases, with 11 bases spanning the gap. Germline CDR1 reads SGHTA; CDR2 reads FQGNSA. The full variable domain, completed using reference TRBV7-2 and TRBJ1-5, is GAGVSQSPSNKVTEKGKDVELRCDPISGHTALYWYRQSLGQGLEFLIYFQGNSAPDKSGLPSDRFSAERTGGSVSTLTIQRTQQEDSAVYLCASSPGVGNQPQHFGDGTRLSIL.